This T cell receptor (beta chain) was sequenced during a study of blood T cell repertoires in COVID-19. About the study: Acute-phase and convalescent COVID-19 samples originated in the United States, Italy and Spain.

Looked up from germline, CDR1 is SGDLS and CDR2 is YYNGEE. The CDR3 contains 19 residues. Trimming cost V 3 bases and J 0 bases; bases outside gene matches: 10. Participant ages covered about 18 to 89 years across 25 or so US areas. Clones were sequenced by immunoSEQ multiplex PCR, and TCRdb holds only the in-frame ones, with some missing. The sample shows 190,000 or so clones, about nine tenths of them seen only once. Sequenced material: PBMCs or T cells enriched from blood (not recorded which). J is TRBJ2-3 and V is TRBV9, with TRBD2 matching 13 bases. The TCR originated in a woman aged 25 to 39 who had recovered from COVID-19. The CDR3 loop reads CASSAYWRTSGSSTDTQYF. DNA for the CDR3: TGTGCCAGCAGCGCATATTGGCGGACTAGCGGGAGTAGCACAGATACGCAGTATTTT.